This paragraph covers one TCR beta chain sequence. TCRdb's table, derived via immunoSEQ multiplex PCR, lists solely in-frame clones and lacks some. The sample lists more than 90,000 clones, around 86% seen once, with roughly 7.7% in the top ten. This record comes from a study of blood T cell repertoires in COVID-19. The CDR3 sequence is 16 residues long. J lost 5 bases, V lost 3 bases, and 6 bases had no gene match. Germline assignment: CDR1 SGHAT and CDR2 FQNNGV. The specimen was peripheral blood. The gene calls are TRBV11-2 and TRBJ2-3, with 12 bases identical to TRBD2. This receptor was identified in a man between 65 and 85 years old with acute or convalescent COVID-19. Written as DNA, the CDR3 is TGTGCCAGCAGCTTGAGACTAGCGGGAGAGTTAGATACGCAGTATTTT. Protein sequence: CASSLRLAGELDTQYF. The variable domain in full, with the rest retrieved from reference TRBV11-2 and TRBJ2-3, is EAGVAQSPRYKIIEKRQSVAFWCNPISGHATLYWYQQILGQGPKLLIQFQNNGVVDDSQLPKDRFSAERLKGVDSTLKIQPAKLEDSAVYLCASSLRLAGELDTQYFGPGTRLTVL.